This TCR beta chain is drawn from a study of blood T cell repertoires in COVID-19. Whole-study context: Sites in the United States, Italy and Spain provided acute and convalescent COVID-19 samples.

Here immunoSEQ multiplex PCR was the method, and the copy in TCRdb shows in-frame clones only, minus some. Altogether fewer than 300,000 clones are present, around four fifths being singletons, with the ten largest covering 4.5% to 7%. The V gene's germline CDR1 is MNHEY and CDR2 SMNVEV (reference sequence). V gave up 4 bases and J gave up 6 bases; unmatched junction bases: 8. CDR3 length equals 15 residues. The TCR was taken from a man of 80 years or more with acute or convalescent COVID-19. The chain couples TRBV27 to TRBJ2-7; 11 bases are shared with TRBD1. Sequenced material: peripheral blood. Here the CDR3 reads CASSSAGTGGREQYF. In DNA, the CDR3 is TGTGCCAGCAGTTCCGCCGGGACAGGGGGGCGCGAGCAGTACTTC.